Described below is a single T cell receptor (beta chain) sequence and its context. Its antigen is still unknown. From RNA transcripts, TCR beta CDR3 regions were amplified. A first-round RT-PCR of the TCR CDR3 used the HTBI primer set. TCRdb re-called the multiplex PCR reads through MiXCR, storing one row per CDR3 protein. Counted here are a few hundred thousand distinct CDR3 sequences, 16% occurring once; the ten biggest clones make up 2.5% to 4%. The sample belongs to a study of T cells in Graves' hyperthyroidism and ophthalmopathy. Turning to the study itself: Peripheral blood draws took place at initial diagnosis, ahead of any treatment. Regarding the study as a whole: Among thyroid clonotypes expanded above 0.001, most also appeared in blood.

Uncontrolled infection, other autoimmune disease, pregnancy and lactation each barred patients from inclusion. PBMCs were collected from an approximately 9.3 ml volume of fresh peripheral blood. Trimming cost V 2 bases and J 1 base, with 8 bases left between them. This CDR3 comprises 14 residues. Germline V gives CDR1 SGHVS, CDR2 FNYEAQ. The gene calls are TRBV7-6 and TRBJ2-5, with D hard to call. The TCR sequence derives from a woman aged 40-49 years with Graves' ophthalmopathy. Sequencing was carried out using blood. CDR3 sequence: CASSLKNFQETQYF. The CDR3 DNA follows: TGTGCCAGCAGCTTAAAGAACTTCCAAGAGACCCAGTACTTC.